Sequencing of this T cell receptor (beta chain) was carried out in a study of T cells in Graves' hyperthyroidism and ophthalmopathy. The overall study: Upon initial diagnosis and before any treatment, peripheral blood was collected.

The sample holds many counts of this clonotype. V lost 5 bases to trimming and J lost 6 bases, with 21 bases between them. Looked up from germline, CDR1 is MDHEN and CDR2 is SYDVKM. The CDR3 totals 16 residues. What was amplified from RNA transcripts were TCR beta CDR3 regions. An initial round of RT-PCR targeting the TCR CDR3 relied on the HTBI primer set. MiXCR, applied by TCRdb to the multiplex PCR reads, yields one record per CDR3 protein. Of about 600,000 distinct CDR3 sequences listed, 14% are singletons. Any patient presenting with uncontrolled infection, other autoimmune disease, pregnancy or lactation was left out.

The chain is built from TRBV28 and TRBJ2-3; D perhaps matches TRBD2 (6 bases). The sample comprised blood. This clonotype was sampled from a woman aged 18-30 years with Graves' ophthalmopathy. Here the CDR3 DNA reads TGTGCCAGCAGTGAACCTAGGAGGGTTCGCTTGGATACGCAGTATTTT. Encoded protein: CASSEPRRVRLDTQYF. Full variable domain (missing parts from reference TRBV28 and TRBJ2-3): DVKVTQSSRYLVKRTGEKVFLECVQDMDHENMFWYRQDPGLGLRLIYFSYDVKMKEKGDIPEGYSVSREKKERFSLILESASTNQTSMYLCASSEPRRVRLDTQYFGPGTRLTVL.